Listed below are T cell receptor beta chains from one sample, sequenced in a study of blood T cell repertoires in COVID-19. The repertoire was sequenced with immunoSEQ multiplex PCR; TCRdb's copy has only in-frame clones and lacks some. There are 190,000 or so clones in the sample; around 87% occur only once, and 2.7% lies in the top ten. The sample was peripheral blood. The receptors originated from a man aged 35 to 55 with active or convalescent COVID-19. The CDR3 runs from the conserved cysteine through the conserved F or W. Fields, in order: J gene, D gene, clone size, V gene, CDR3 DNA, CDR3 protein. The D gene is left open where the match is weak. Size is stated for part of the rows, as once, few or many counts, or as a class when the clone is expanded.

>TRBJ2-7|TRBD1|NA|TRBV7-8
TGTGCCAGCAGCATACCGGGACAGGGTTCAACTCTTTACGAGCAGTACTTC
CASSIPGQGSTLYEQYF
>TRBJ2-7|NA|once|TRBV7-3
TGTGCCAGCAGCTTATCGGGTAAGGTTGGCGAGCAGTACTTC
CASSLSGKVGEQYF
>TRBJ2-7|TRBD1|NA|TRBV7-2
TGTGCCAGCAGCCCGGGACAGGGTCGCTACGAGCAGTACTTC
CASSPGQGRYEQYF
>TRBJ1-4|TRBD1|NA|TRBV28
TGTGCCAGCAGCCCCAGGGGACAGGGGAATGAAAAACTGTTTTTT
CASSPRGQGNEKLFF
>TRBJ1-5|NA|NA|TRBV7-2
TGTGCCAGCAGCTTAGAAGGGGGGGCGCTTTATCAGCCCCAGCATTTT
CASSLEGGALYQPQHF
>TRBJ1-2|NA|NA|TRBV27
TGTGCCAGCAGTTTAGCAGGGGCCATTAACTATGGCTACACCTTC
CASSLAGAINYGYTF
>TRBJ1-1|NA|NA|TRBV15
TGTGCCACCAGCAGAGATCAGGGGAGAAACACTGAAGCTTTCTTT
CATSRDQGRNTEAFF
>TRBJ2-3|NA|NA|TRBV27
TGTGCCAGCGGGCCCATGACCGGGACATTCAGCACAGATACGCAGTATTTT
CASGPMTGTFSTDTQYF
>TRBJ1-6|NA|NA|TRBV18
TGTGCCAGCTCCTTAAATGTCCGTTCACCCCTCCACTTT
CASSLNVRSPLHF
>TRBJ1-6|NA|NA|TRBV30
TGTGCCTGGACAGGGGCTCAATCCTATAATTCACCCCTCCACTTT
CAWTGAQSYNSPLHF
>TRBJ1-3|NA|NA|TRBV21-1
TGTGCCAGCAGCAAACAGGGATTTGGTGGAAACACCATATATTTT
CASSKQGFGGNTIYF
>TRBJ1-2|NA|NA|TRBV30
TGTGCCTCAAGATCGACAAACCCAGAAGGCTACACCTTC
CASRSTNPEGYTF
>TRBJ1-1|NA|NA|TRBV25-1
TGTGCCAGCAGTGACCCGACAGTAACTGAAGCTTTCTTT
CASSDPTVTEAFF
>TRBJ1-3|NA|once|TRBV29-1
TGCAGCGTTGAAGTCCTTCCCGGAGCGGGCGGAAACACCATATATTTT
CSVEVLPGAGGNTIYF
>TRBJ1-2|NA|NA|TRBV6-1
TGTGCCAGCAGTGAAGGTGGGACAAAGGCAGGCGGCTACACCTTC
CASSEGGTKAGGYTF
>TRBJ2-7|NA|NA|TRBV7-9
TGTGCCAGCAGCTCTGGACAGTTGGCCTACGAGCAGTACTTC
CASSSGQLAYEQYF
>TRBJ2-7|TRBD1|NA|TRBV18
TGTGCCAGCTCCAACCCCGGGACAGGGGTGTACGAGCAGTACTTC
CASSNPGTGVYEQYF
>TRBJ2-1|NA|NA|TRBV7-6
TGTGCCAGCAGCTTAGGGACTACCTACAATGAGCAGTTCTTC
CASSLGTTYNEQFF
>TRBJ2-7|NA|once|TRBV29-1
TGCAGCGTTGGCCCGGGTTCCTACGAGCAGTACTTC
CSVGPGSYEQYF
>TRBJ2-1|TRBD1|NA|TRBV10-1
TGCGCCAGCAGTGGCCACCTTCCGGGACAGGGAAGTTTGGATGAGCAGTTCTTC
CASSGHLPGQGSLDEQFF
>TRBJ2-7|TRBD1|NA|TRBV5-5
TGTGCCAGCAGCTTAGGGACAGGACTCTCCTACGAGCAGTACTTC
CASSLGTGLSYEQYF
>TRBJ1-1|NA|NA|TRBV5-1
TGCGCCAGCAGCTCAGGGGCCCCAGGGCTGAACACTGAAGCTTTCTTT
CASSSGAPGLNTEAFF
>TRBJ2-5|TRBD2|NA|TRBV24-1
TGTGCCACCAGTGACCGAAGGGGAGGGCGCGAGGAGACCCAGTACTTC
CATSDRRGGREETQYF
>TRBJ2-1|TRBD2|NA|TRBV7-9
TGTGCCAGCAGCTCCGATAGCGGGAGCTCCTACAATGAGCAGTTCTTC
CASSSDSGSSYNEQFF
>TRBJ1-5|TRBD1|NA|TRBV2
TGTGCCAGCAACCGGGACAGGTCGTCTAGCAATCAGCCCCAGCATTTT
CASNRDRSSSNQPQHF
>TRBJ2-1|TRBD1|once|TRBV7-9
TGTGCCAGCAGCCCCCGGACAGGGAGCAATGAGCAGTTCTTC
CASSPRTGSNEQFF
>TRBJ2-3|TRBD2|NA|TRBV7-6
TGTGCCAGCAGCACTGGGCTAGCGGGGGGATACCTCACAGATACGCAGTATTTT
CASSTGLAGGYLTDTQYF